This T cell receptor (beta chain) was identified in a study of patients and donors after allogeneic stem cell transplantation. This clonotype was observed a few times. V was clipped by 6 bases and J by 3 bases; unmatched bases: 4. This CDR3 comprises 14 residues. CDR1 is MNHEY, CDR2 SMNVEV, per germline (reference sequence). Each CDR3 protein gets one entry after TCRdb re-called the RT-PCR reads with MiXCR. The table has about a million distinct CDR3 sequences, roughly 18% seen once. Specimen: blood, either unsorted or a sorted T cell fraction (not recorded which). The clonotype originates from a human donor who was either an allogeneic HSCT recipient or a stem cell or donor lymphocyte infusion donor (not recorded which). It is not recorded whose cells these are; they may come from a transplant donor. The chain couples TRBV27 to TRBJ2-7, with TRBD2 identical over 11 bases. CDR3 sequence (DNA): TGTGCCAGCAGGTTACTAGCGGGGGTCTACGAGCAGTACTTC. Its protein is CASRLLAGVYEQYF.